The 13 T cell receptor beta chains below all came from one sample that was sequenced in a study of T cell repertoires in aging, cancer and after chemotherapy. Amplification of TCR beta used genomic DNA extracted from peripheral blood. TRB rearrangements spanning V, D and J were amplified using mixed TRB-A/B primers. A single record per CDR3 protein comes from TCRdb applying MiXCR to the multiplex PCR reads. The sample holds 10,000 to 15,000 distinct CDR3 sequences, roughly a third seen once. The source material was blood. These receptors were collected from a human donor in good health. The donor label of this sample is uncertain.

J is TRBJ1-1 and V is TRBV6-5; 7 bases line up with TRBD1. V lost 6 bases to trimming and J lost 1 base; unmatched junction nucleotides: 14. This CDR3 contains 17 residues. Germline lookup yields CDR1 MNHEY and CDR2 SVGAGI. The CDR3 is CASRRGTRGSRNTEAFF. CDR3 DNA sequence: TGTGCCAGCAGACGCGGTACCAGGGGGTCAAGGAACACTGAAGCTTTCTTT.

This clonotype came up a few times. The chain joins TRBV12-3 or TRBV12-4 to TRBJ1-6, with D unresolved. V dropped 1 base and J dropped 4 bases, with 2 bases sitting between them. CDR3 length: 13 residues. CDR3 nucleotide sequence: TGTGCCAGCAGTTTAGGGTATAATTCACCCCTCCACTTT. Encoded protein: CASSLGYNSPLHF.

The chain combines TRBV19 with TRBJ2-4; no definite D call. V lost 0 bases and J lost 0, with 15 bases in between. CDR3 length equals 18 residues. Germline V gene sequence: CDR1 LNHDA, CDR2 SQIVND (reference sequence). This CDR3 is CASSIDPDSVLAKNIQYF. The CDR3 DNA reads TGTGCCAGTAGTATAGATCCAGATTCTGTATTAGCCAAAAACATTCAGTACTTC. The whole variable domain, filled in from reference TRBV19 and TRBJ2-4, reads DGGITQSPKYLFRKEGQNVTLSCEQNLNHDAMYWYRQDPGQGLRLIYYSQIVNDFQKGDIAEGYSVSREKKESFPLTVTSAQKNPTAFYLCASSIDPDSVLAKNIQYFGAGTRLSVL.

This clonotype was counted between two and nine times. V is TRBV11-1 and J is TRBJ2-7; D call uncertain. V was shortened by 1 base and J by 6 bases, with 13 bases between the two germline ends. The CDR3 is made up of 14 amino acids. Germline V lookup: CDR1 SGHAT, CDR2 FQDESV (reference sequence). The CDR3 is CASSLEVPRAEQYF. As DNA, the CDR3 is TGTGCCAGCAGCTTAGAGGTGCCAAGAGCCGAGCAGTACTTC.

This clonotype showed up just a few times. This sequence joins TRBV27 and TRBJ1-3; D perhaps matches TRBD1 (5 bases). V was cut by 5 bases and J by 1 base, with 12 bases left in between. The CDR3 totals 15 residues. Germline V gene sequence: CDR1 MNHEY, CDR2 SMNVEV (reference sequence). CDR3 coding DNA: TGTGCCAGCAGTCTCGTGGGGGGATCTGGAAACACCATATATTTT. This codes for CASSLVGGSGNTIYF.

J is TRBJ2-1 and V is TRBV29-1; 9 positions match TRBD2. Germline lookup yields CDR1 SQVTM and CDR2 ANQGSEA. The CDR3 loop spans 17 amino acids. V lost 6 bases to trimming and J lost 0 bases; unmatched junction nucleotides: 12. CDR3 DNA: TGCAGCGTGGGGGCCGTTAGCGGGAGTAACTCCTACAATGAGCAGTTCTTC. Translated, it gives CSVGAVSGSNSYNEQFF.

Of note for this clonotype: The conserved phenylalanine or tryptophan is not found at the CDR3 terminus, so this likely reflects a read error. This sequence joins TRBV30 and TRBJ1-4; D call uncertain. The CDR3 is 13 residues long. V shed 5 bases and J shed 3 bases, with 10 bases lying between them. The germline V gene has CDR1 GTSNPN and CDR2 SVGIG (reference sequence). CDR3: CAWQGSSNEKLFY. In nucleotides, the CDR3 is TGTGCCTGGCAAGGCAGCTCTAATGAAAAACTGTTTTAT.

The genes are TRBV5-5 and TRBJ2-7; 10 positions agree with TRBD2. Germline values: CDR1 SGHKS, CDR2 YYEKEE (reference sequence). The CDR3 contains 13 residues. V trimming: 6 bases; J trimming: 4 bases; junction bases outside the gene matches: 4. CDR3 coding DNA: TGTGCCAGCAACCTAGCGGGGGTTTACGAGCAGTACTTC. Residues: CASNLAGVYEQYF.

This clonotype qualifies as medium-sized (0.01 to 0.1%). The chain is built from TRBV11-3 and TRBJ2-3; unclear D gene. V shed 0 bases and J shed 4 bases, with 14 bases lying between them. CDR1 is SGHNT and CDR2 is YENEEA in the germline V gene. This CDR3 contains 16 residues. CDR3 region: CASSLDSAGWADTQYF. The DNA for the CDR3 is TGTGCCAGCAGCTTAGACTCGGCAGGCTGGGCAGATACGCAGTATTTT.

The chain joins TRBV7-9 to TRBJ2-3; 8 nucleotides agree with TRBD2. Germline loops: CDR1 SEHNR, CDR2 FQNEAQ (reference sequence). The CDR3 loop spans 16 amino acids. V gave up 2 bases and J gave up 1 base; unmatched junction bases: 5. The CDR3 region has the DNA TGTGCCAGCAGCTTATCTCCGGGGGGGGGCACAGATACGCAGTATTTT. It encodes CASSLSPGGGTDTQYF.

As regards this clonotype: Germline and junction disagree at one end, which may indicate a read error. CDR3 DNA: TGTGCCTGGAGTGTACGGCGGGGGGCAGGGATGAACACTGAAGCTTTATTT. This codes for CAWSVRRGAGMNTEALF. The rearrangement links TRBV30 to TRBJ1-1, with D possibly TRBD1 on 6 matching bases. Germline-derived CDR1 and CDR2 are GTSNPN and SVGIG (reference sequence). The CDR3 loop spans 17 amino acids.

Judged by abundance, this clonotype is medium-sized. CDR3 coding DNA: TGTGCCAGTAGTGGGGCAAAGTCAGGCCACGAGCAGTACTTC. Protein sequence: CASSGAKSGHEQYF. This sequence joins TRBV19 and TRBJ2-7, with a possible D match to TRBD1 (5 bases). Per the germline V gene, CDR1 is LNHDA and CDR2 is SQIVND (reference sequence). The CDR3 loop spans 14 amino acids. The V end was cut by 5 bases, the J end by 5 bases, with 16 bases between.

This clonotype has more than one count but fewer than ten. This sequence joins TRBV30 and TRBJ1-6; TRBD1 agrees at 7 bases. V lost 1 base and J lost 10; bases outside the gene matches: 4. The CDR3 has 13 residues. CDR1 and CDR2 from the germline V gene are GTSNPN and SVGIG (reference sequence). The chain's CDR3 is CAWSGQGGSPLHF. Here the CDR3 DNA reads TGTGCCTGGAGTGGGCAGGGGGGCTCACCCCTCCACTTT.